The following is a TCR beta chain sequence with its context. The data stem from a study of PD-L1 blockade in urothelial cancer. The overall study: The patients' atezolizumab therapy, 1,200 mg intravenously every 3 weeks, started in 2014. Men with urothelial cancer arising in the bladder made up about 85% of the roughly 29 patients. When blood samples were assessed, the median T cell count was 141,255.

The time point is: pretreatment peripheral blood. Diagnoses among patients were locally advanced or metastatic urothelial carcinoma. CDR3 length: 15 residues. Germline CDR1 is SGHTA and CDR2 is FQGTGA. Trimming cost V 4 bases and J 2 bases; bases outside gene matches: 6. Sequenced by immunoSEQ multiplex PCR; TCRdb stores in-frame clones only, minus some. The table shows around 50,000 clones, with 75% to 90% occurring only once. This rearrangement joins TRBV7-3 to TRBJ2-3, with 7 bases fitting TRBD1. The sequencing used PBMCs, collected around atezolizumab (anti-PD-L1) treatment. The receptor was isolated from a man in his fifties or sixties with urothelial cancer. DNA of the CDR3: TGTGCCAGCAGCTGGCAGGGGGACCCCACAGATACGCAGTATTTT. This encodes CASSWQGDPTDTQYF.